The 22 T cell receptor beta chains reported below all come from one sample, sequenced in a study of OX40 agonist ivuxolimab in advanced cancers. TCRdb keeps only in-frame clones here, not all; method: immunoSEQ multiplex PCR. The sample shows some 86,000 clones, about 91% of them seen only once. Here the sequenced sample was CD4+ or CD8+ T cells sorted from blood, taken in a trial of the OX40 agonist ivuxolimab. These receptors were obtained from an adult with an advanced solid tumor such as melanoma, head and neck, liver or kidney cancer.

This chain uses TRBV11-3 with TRBJ2-7, with a weak D call TRBD2 (5 bases). Germline lookup yields CDR1 SGHNT and CDR2 YENEEA. The CDR3 is made up of 14 amino acids. Trimming left V 6 bases short and J 0 bases short, with 12 bases between. CDR3 residues: CASSVTGNSYEQYF. The CDR3 DNA sequence: TGTGCCAGCAGTGTGACGGGAAACTCCTACGAGCAGTACTTC.

V usage is TRBV28 and J usage is TRBJ2-7, with 9 positions matching TRBD1. The V gene's germline CDR1 is MDHEN and CDR2 SYDVKM. V shed 4 bases, J shed 4 bases, and the junction held 14 bases outside the gene matches. The CDR3 has 17 amino acids. CDR3 sequence: CASSSPLGTGPRYEQYF. CDR3 in DNA: TGTGCCAGCAGTTCCCCCCTGGGGACAGGGCCTCGATACGAGCAGTACTTC.

The rearrangement links TRBV29-1 to TRBJ2-1, with D possibly being TRBD2 (6 bases). Germline lookup yields CDR1 SQVTM and CDR2 ANQGSEA. V was cut by 8 bases and J by 5 bases, with 22 bases left in between. The CDR3 is 15 residues long. CDR3 bases: TGCAGCTGGGGCCCCTCGAGGACGGGGGACAATGAGCAGTTCTTC. Translating it yields CSWGPSRTGDNEQFF.

The chain has TRBV5-4 and TRBJ2-3; TRBD2 agrees at 12 bases. Germline CDR1 SGHNT, CDR2 YYREEE (reference sequence). CDR3 length: 16 residues. After removal of 4 bases from V and 3 bases from J, the junction contained 6 bases not matched to a gene. The CDR3 loop reads CASSPGLAGATDTQYF. The CDR3 DNA follows: TGTGCCAGCAGCCCGGGACTAGCGGGCGCAACAGATACGCAGTATTTT.

This chain connects TRBV21-1 to TRBJ2-1; TRBD2 is the table's D call, not checked against the DNA. TRBV21-1 is annotated as a pseudogene. This CDR3 is built from 17 residues. The CDR3 region is CASSKRSGSSLYNEQFF. As DNA, the CDR3 is TGTGCCAGCAGCAAACGGAGCGGGAGTTCCCTATACAATGAGCAGTTCTTC.

This chain links TRBV7-3 with TRBJ2-5, with 14 bases fitting TRBD2. Trimming took 4 bases from V and 9 from J; bases not matched to a gene: 10. CDR1 is SGHTA, CDR2 FQGTGA, per germline. The CDR3 loop spans 16 amino acids. CDR3 DNA: TGTGCCAGCAGCTCCCAAAAGACTAGCGGGAGGGAGGCCCAGTACTTC. Its translation: CASSSQKTSGREAQYF.

This clone was counted a single time. V and J are TRBV28 and TRBJ1-1; 9 nucleotides match TRBD1. Losses at the gene ends were 6 bases for V and 0 bases for J; bases not matched to a gene: 8. Germline assignment: CDR1 MDHEN and CDR2 SYDVKM. The CDR3 length is 16 residues. The CDR3: CASRGGTGSLNTEAFF. In DNA, the CDR3 is TGTGCCAGCAGGGGGGGGACAGGGAGCCTGAACACTGAAGCTTTCTTT.

The CDR3 nucleotides are TGTGCCAGCACCCGGGAAGCTAACTATGGCTACACCTTC. Its translation is CASTREANYGYTF. V and J are TRBV9 and TRBJ1-2; no clear D. The V end lost 6 bases, the J end lost 0 bases, and 9 bases lay between the germline ends. Germline CDR1 reads SGDLS; CDR2 reads YYNGEE. The CDR3 consists of 13 residues.

The chain couples TRBV5-1 to TRBJ2-5; possible D gene TRBD1, 5 bases. V lost 2 bases to trimming and J lost 5 bases, with 10 bases between them. The germline V gene encodes CDR1 SGHRS and CDR2 YFSETQ. The CDR3 extends over 13 amino acids. In nucleotides, the CDR3 is TGCGCCAGCAGCTTCATGGGGCTTGAGACCCAGTACTTC. Protein product: CASSFMGLETQYF.

The chain combines TRBV5-6 with TRBJ2-7; D remains unclear. The V and J ends lost 4 bases and 2 bases respectively, with 13 bases between them. The CDR3 is 14 residues long. Per germline, CDR1 SGHDT and CDR2 YYEEEE. CDR3 amino acids: CASSPQTPTYEQYF. The DNA for the CDR3 is TGTGCCAGCAGCCCCCAGACTCCTACCTACGAGCAGTACTTC.

This chain connects TRBV7-6 to TRBJ1-4; 7 bases are shared with TRBD1. The CDR3 is made up of 16 amino acids. V dropped 5 bases and J dropped 7; count of bases not matched to a gene: 13. Germline CDR1 and CDR2: SGHVS and FNYEAQ. The CDR3 nucleotides are TGTGCCAGCAGCCCCAGGACCCGACAGGGCTCTGAAAAACTGTTTTTT. This codes for CASSPRTRQGSEKLFF.

The chain recombines TRBV5-6 with TRBJ2-1; a weak D match, TRBD2 (6 bases). Germline CDR1 is SGHDT and CDR2 is YYEEEE. The V gene lost 1 base and the J gene lost 4 bases, with 9 bases spanning the gap. CDR3 length equals 14 residues. The CDR3 spells CASSLRREYNEQFF. CDR3 nucleotides: TGTGCCAGCAGCTTGAGGCGGGAATACAATGAGCAGTTCTTC.

V usage is TRBV11-2 and J usage is TRBJ2-1; D assignment may be TRBD1 or TRBD2 (6 bases each). V lost 2 bases and J lost 6, with 23 bases in between. This CDR3 is built from 18 residues. The V gene's germline CDR1 is SGHAT and CDR2 FQNNGV. CDR3 region: CASSLLRPGLGAFNEQFF. For the CDR3, the DNA is TGTGCCAGCAGCTTATTACGACCGGGACTGGGGGCGTTCAATGAGCAGTTCTTC.

The V and J genes are TRBV28 and TRBJ2-7; the match to TRBD1 covers 10 bases. Germline lookup yields CDR1 MDHEN and CDR2 SYDVKM. J lost 4 bases, V lost 8 bases, and 5 bases had no gene match. CDR3 length: 13 residues. CDR3: CASAPGQGYEQYF. CDR3 in DNA: TGTGCCAGCGCTCCGGGACAGGGGTACGAGCAGTACTTC.

V is TRBV21-1 and J is TRBJ1-4; TRBD1 is taken as the D call from the table, unchecked against the DNA. TRBV21-1 is termed a pseudogene. There are 16 residues in the CDR3. In nucleotides, the CDR3 is TGTGCCAGCAGCAACTCTAGGGGGATCGTCAATGAAAAACTGTTTTTT. This sequence encodes CASSNSRGIVNEKLFF.

This rearrangement joins TRBV4-1 to TRBJ2-3; D is possibly TRBD1 (5 bases). The germline V and J ends were trimmed by 0 bases and 4 bases, with 14 bases remaining between them. The CDR3 has 16 amino acids. Germline-derived CDR1 and CDR2 are MGHRA and YSYEKL. The DNA of the CDR3 is TGCGCCAGCAGCCAAGATTGGGGCAGGACCGCAGATACGCAGTATTTT. This translates into CASSQDWGRTADTQYF.

V gene TRBV5-1 combines with J gene TRBJ2-3; 7 positions match TRBD1. V lost 4 bases and J lost 1; bases outside the gene matches: 6. Germline V gene sequence: CDR1 SGHRS, CDR2 YFSETQ. The CDR3 spans 15 residues. CDR3 amino acids: CASSIGDRGTDTQYF. The CDR3 nucleotides read TGCGCCAGCAGCATTGGGGACAGAGGCACAGATACGCAGTATTTT.

The rearrangement joins TRBV28 to TRBJ2-7; 9 bases line up with TRBD1. From germline, CDR1 is MDHEN and CDR2 SYDVKM. The V gene end was trimmed by 5 bases and the J gene end by 7 bases; junction bases not matched to a gene: 12. CDR3 length equals 15 residues. The CDR3 is CASSLPGTGTKEQYF. For the CDR3, the DNA is TGTGCCAGCAGTCTCCCTGGGACAGGGACGAAGGAGCAGTACTTC.

This clone was detected only once. V gene TRBV28 combines with J gene TRBJ1-1, with 7 bases lining up with TRBD1. This CDR3 spans 15 amino acids. Trimming took 5 bases from V and 5 from J; bases not matched to a gene: 11. Germline V gives CDR1 MDHEN, CDR2 SYDVKM. Written as DNA, the CDR3 is TGTGCCAGCAGTCCCCGGACAGGCCCGGCGACTGAAGCTTTCTTT. It is translated as CASSPRTGPATEAFF.

The chain is built from TRBV28 and TRBJ1-5; D not resolved. V was cut by 6 bases and J by 6 bases, with 6 bases left in between. Germline V CDR1 and CDR2: MDHEN, SYDVKM. This CDR3 spans 11 amino acids. The CDR3 DNA reads TGTGCCAGCAGCGAAAGTCAGCCCCAGCATTTT. It encodes CASSESQPQHF.

The V call is TRBV6-6, the J call TRBJ2-7; D ambiguous. CDR3 size: 12 residues. V was shortened by 8 bases and J by 5 bases, with 13 bases between the two germline ends. Germline V gene data show CDR1 as MNHNY and CDR2 as SVGAGI (reference sequence). The CDR3 DNA is TGTGCCAGCGGCCCAACAGTAAACGAGCAGTACTTC. It is translated as CASGPTVNEQYF.

The chain has TRBV28 and TRBJ2-1; 8 bases align to TRBD2. There are 16 residues in the CDR3. V was pared by 5 bases and J by 2 bases, with 8 bases of the junction left unmatched. Germline V gene data show CDR1 as MDHEN and CDR2 as SYDVKM. This CDR3 is CASSPAAGVTYNEQFF. CDR3 DNA sequence: TGTGCCAGCAGTCCAGCAGCGGGAGTCACCTACAATGAGCAGTTCTTC.